The TCR beta chain under discussion was sequenced for a study of beta chain features in type 1 diabetes. The CDR3 runs 13 residues. Germline CDR1 is SGHTA and CDR2 is FQGNSA. V shed 0 bases and J shed 3 bases, with 6 bases lying between them. Details on this clone: Its antigen is not identified.

All of the isolated RNA was reverse transcribed, so expressed TCRB transcripts were sequenced. Data came from immunoSEQ multiplex PCR; TCRdb stores just in-frame clones and leaves some out. The table lists 200,000 to 300,000 clones, over 20% of them singletons. Study results and caveats: Researchers report that Type 1 diabetes patients had moderately but significantly shorter TCRB CDR3s across all four CD4+ subsets.

The specimen sequenced was naive CD4+ T cells from blood. This receptor was identified in a woman aged 40 to 50 with type 1 diabetes. This chain joins TRBV7-2 and TRBJ2-7; D is undetermined. CDR3 coding DNA: TGTGCCAGCAGCTTAGCCCGACTCTACGAGCAGTACTTC. Translation: CASSLARLYEQYF.